The TCR beta chain under discussion was sequenced for a study of blood T cell repertoires in COVID-19 (dated by TCRdb to 2020 to 2022). In terms of the full investigation: The collaborator samples originated in the United States, Italy and Spain and spanned the acute and convalescent phases of COVID-19. The material from the prospective study consisted of cDNA or gDNA derived from T cells, B-cell-depleted T cells, or PBMCs. Deeply sampled blood TCRbeta repertoires from subjects exposed to, actively infected with, or recovered from COVID-19 were included in the dataset. The repertoires were released in a freely available public database intended as a resource for research on the immune response to SARS-CoV-2. The samples were drawn from two sources: the first 160 participants of the ongoing ImmuneRACE study, and 1,200 or so subjects contributed by 6 global collaborators. The sample metadata nearly always contained a de-identified subject ID, COVID-19 status, age in years and sex. HLA class I and class II types, where available, came from metadata supplied by the sample provider rather than from assay-based typing.

TCRbeta CDR3 regions were amplified from genomic DNA using the immunoSEQ Assay, a bias-controlled multiplex PCR. In the source study's methods: The number of nucleated cells in each sample was estimated by amplification of reference gene primers within the assay. To quantify the absolute abundance of each unique TCRbeta CDR3 rearrangement, sequence reads were collapsed and filtered. For each sample, productive Simpson clonality was calculated as the square root of Simpson's diversity index over productive rearrangements. TCRdb's version of the immuneACCESS table is confined to in-frame rearrangements and falls short of the full clone set. An unresolved V gene accounts for under half of the shortfall where checked; the remainder is of unknown origin. V and J calls and clone size come straight from that table; D and trimming were deduced from the DNA. The sample includes 70,000 to 80,000 clones, with roughly 87% observed a single time. Around 13% of the sample is taken by the ten largest.

Whole blood was collected in K2EDTA tubes by collaborating institutions according to the institutions' own protocols. For TCRbeta analysis, collaborator samples were shipped as frozen whole blood, as isolated PBMCs, or as DNA extracted from either sample type. Trimming takes 1 base from V and 3 bases from J, and the germline ends sit 7 bases apart. The germline V gene (reference sequence) supplies CDR1 LNHNV and CDR2 YYDKDF. CDR3 length: 15 amino acids, cysteine to phenylalanine. The kept DNA is CDR3 alone, 45 bases in frame from the first base. Study-level results and caveats: The quantity of clinical and demographic metadata differed by source and by participant and was supplied without curation.

Worth noting for this clone: The antigen it binds to is not known. No base quality information exists; no much larger clone differs at one position.

The source of this sequence is a woman over 75 with acute or convalescent COVID-19. The V and J genes are TRBV15 and TRBJ2-6, and the D gene may be TRBD2, 5 bases matching. Source material: peripheral blood. The encoded CDR3 is CATSRGGLGANVLTF. The bases are TGTGCCACCAGCAGAGGAGGGCTTGGGGCCAACGTCCTGACTTTC.